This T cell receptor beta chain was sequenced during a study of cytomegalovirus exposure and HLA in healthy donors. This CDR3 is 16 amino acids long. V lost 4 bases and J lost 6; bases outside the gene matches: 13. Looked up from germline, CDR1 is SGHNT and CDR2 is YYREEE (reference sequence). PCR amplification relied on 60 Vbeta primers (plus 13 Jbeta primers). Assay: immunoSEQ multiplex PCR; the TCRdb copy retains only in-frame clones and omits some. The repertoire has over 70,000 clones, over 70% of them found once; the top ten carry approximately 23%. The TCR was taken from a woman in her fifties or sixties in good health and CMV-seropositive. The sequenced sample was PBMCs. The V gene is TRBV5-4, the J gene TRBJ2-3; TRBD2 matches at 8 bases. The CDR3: CASSHPSGGASDTQYF. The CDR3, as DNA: TGTGCCAGCAGCCACCCTTCCGGGGGGGCCAGTGATACGCAGTATTTT.